This is a list of T cell receptor beta chains from one sample in a study of CD8+CD57+ T cells in acquired aplastic anemia. TCRdb re-called the reads with MiXCR, one entry per CDR3 protein. The data show fewer than 200,000 distinct CDR3 sequences, around 60% seen once. Sequencing was carried out using sorted CD4+, CD8+, or CD8+CD57+ T cells (not recorded which) from PBMCs. Receptors were obtained from a human donor in good health. The CDR3 runs from the conserved cysteine through the conserved F or W. The order of the fields is clone size, V gene, J gene, D gene, CDR3 protein, CDR3 DNA. A D gene is named only where the DNA matches it firmly. Clone size is given for some rows only: seen once, a few or many times, or a class if the clone is expanded.

>NA|TRBV2|TRBJ2-2|NA
CATAFRGAGELFF
TGTGCCACTGCGTTCCGCGGAGCAGGGGAGCTGTTTTTT
>NA|TRBV3-1|TRBJ2-7|NA
CASSPRRQVSYEQYF
TGTGCCAGCAGCCCCCGTAGACAGGTCTCCTACGAGCAGTACTTC
>medium-sized|TRBV2|TRBJ2-2|TRBD2
CARRASGSDGTGELFF
TGTGCCAGAAGGGCGAGCGGGAGCGACGGCACCGGGGAGCTGTTTTTT
>NA|TRBV7-9|TRBJ2-1|TRBD2
CASTRLAGYNEQFF
TGTGCCAGCACCCGTCTAGCGGGCTACAATGAGCAGTTCTTC
>many|TRBV29-1|TRBJ2-5|NA
CSVEDYRELGETQYF
TGCAGCGTTGAAGATTACAGGGAGCTGGGAGAGACCCAGTACTTC
>NA|TRBV24-1|TRBJ2-5|NA
CATSAWTEQETQYF
TGTGCCACCAGTGCCTGGACAGAGCAAGAGACCCAGTACTTC
>NA|TRBV25-1|TRBJ2-7|NA
CASSEYQGGAYEQYF
TGTGCCAGCAGTGAATACCAGGGGGGGGCCTACGAGCAGTACTTC
>few|TRBV7-2|TRBJ1-6|NA
CASSSVSVGAGSPLHF
TGTGCCAGCAGCTCCGTGTCGGTGGGGGCGGGTTCACCCCTCCACTTT
>NA|TRBV19|TRBJ2-7|NA
CASSNGGTIYEQYF
TGTGCCAGTAGTAATGGCGGGACGATCTACGAGCAGTACTTC
>NA|TRBV20-1|TRBJ2-1|NA
CSASPPRLVRNEQFF
TGCAGTGCCTCCCCGCCAAGACTAGTTCGCAATGAGCAGTTCTTC
>many|TRBV2|TRBJ1-5|NA
CASSGRLGESGNQPQHF
TGTGCCAGCAGTGGTAGACTGGGGGAAAGCGGTAATCAGCCCCAGCATTTT
>many|TRBV9|TRBJ1-1|NA
CASSAGRVNTEAFF
TGTGCCAGCAGCGCCGGCCGGGTGAACACTGAAGCTTTCTTT
>NA|TRBV15|TRBJ2-3|NA
CATSTYTRDTQYF
TGTGCCACCAGCACCTACACCAGAGATACGCAGTATTTT
>many|TRBV19|TRBJ2-3|TRBD2
CASSSRGLALLTDTQYF
TGTGCCAGTAGTAGCCGAGGACTAGCGTTACTCACAGATACGCAGTATTTT
>NA|TRBV9|TRBJ1-2|TRBD1
CASSVGLTGTYGYTF
TGTGCCAGCAGCGTAGGGTTGACAGGGACTTATGGCTACACCTTC
>many|TRBV12-3/TRBV12-4|TRBJ1-2|TRBD1
CASSALSGTGVGGYTF
TGTGCCAGCAGCGCTCTTTCCGGGACAGGGGTGGGTGGCTACACCTTC
>NA|TRBV5-1|TRBJ1-5|TRBD1
CASSLSGGVQPQHF
TGTGCCAGCAGCTTATCAGGGGGCGTTCAGCCCCAGCATTTT
>NA|TRBV20-1|TRBJ1-1|NA
CSARGGDNTEAFF
TGCAGTGCTAGAGGGGGGGACAACACTGAAGCTTTCTTT
>few|TRBV6-5|TRBJ2-5|NA
CASRPTTRRGETQYF
TGTGCCAGCAGGCCGACCACCCGGCGAGGAGAGACCCAGTACTTC
>few|TRBV2|TRBJ1-2|NA
CASSEQGTNYGYTF
TGTGCCAGCAGTGAACAGGGGACGAACTATGGCTACACCTTC
>NA|TRBV15|TRBJ1-3|NA
CATSRDGGAGNAIYF
TGTGCCACCAGCAGAGATGGCGGCGCTGGAAACGCCATATATTTT
>NA|TRBV29-1|TRBJ1-2|NA
CSVEVTGRVPYGYTF
TGCAGCGTTGAGGTGACCGGACGGGTTCCCTATGGCTACACCTTC
>NA|TRBV7-2|TRBJ2-1|NA
CASSLAYASYNEQFF
TGTGCCAGCAGCTTAGCCTACGCTTCCTACAATGAGCAGTTCTTC
>many|TRBV6-4|TRBJ2-7|TRBD2
CASSDSGLAAESSYEQYF
TGTGCCAGCAGTGACTCCGGACTAGCGGCCGAGAGCTCCTACGAGCAGTACTTC
>many|TRBV19|TRBJ2-4|TRBD2
CASSIGGRAAKNIQYF
TGTGCCAGTAGTATCGGCGGGAGGGCCGCCAAAAACATTCAGTACTTC
>once|TRBV7-3|TRBJ2-7|NA
CASSRIGSSYEQYF
TGTGCCAGCAGCCGAATCGGGAGCTCCTACGAGCAGTACTTC
>many|TRBV29-1|TRBJ2-1|NA
CSVEPGSPSSYNEQFF
TGCAGCGTTGAGCCGGGATCCCCGAGCTCCTACAATGAGCAGTTCTTC
>NA|TRBV12-3/TRBV12-4|TRBJ1-5|NA
CASSYDSPLAQHF
TGTGCCAGCAGTTACGACAGCCCACTAGCCCAGCATTTT
>medium-sized|TRBV9|TRBJ2-7|TRBD2
CASSGTSSYEQYF
TGTGCCAGCAGCGGGACTAGCTCCTACGAGCAGTACTTC
>NA|TRBV10-3|TRBJ1-1|NA
CAIRTHYTENTEAFF
TGTGCCATCAGGACCCACTACACAGAGAACACTGAAGCTTTCTTT
>NA|TRBV12-3/TRBV12-4|TRBJ1-2|TRBD1
CASSPGGVPYGYTF
TGTGCCAGCAGCCCAGGGGGCGTCCCCTATGGCTACACCTTC
>NA|TRBV24-1|TRBJ2-6|NA
CATSDSIPSGANVLTF
TGTGCCACCAGTGACTCGATCCCTTCTGGGGCCAACGTCCTGACTTTC
>NA|TRBV10-3|TRBJ1-6|NA
CAPQERNSPLHF
TGTGCCCCCCAAGAGCGTAATTCACCCCTCCACTTT
>NA|TRBV13|TRBJ1-6|NA
CASSPAGMGSPLHF
TGTGCCAGCAGCCCAGCGGGGATGGGTTCACCCCTCCACTTT
>NA|TRBV20-1|TRBJ2-7|TRBD1
CSAPARGAGGFGEQYF
TGCAGTGCTCCCGCCCGGGGTGCAGGGGGTTTTGGAGAGCAGTACTTC
>NA|TRBV2|TRBJ2-3|NA
CASSEATGTDTQYF
TGTGCCAGCAGTGAAGCAACCGGGACAGATACGCAGTATTTT
>NA|TRBV11-2|TRBJ2-3|NA
CASSLAADQGFYF
TGTGCCAGCAGCTTAGCAGCGGACCAGGGATTTTATTTT